The entry below gives a single TCR beta chain sequence along with its context. Its antigen is unknown. The data were taken from a study of T cells in localized non-small cell lung cancer. Germline V lookup: CDR1 MNHNY, CDR2 SVGAGI (reference sequence). This CDR3 spans 10 amino acids. V lost 2 bases and J lost 9, with 2 bases in between. Overall study findings and caveats: Higher T cell density in the blood was associated with longer overall survival, whereas higher adjacent-lung clonality associated with shorter survival. Because sequencing included only one region (of the tumor), heterogeneity remains possible. The study detected a median around 61 of the top 100 tumor clones in adjacent lung. Uninvolved adjacent lung had the highest recorded T cell clonality, with tumor below it.

Some clones are missing from TCRdb's copy, which holds only in-frame ones; the method was immunoSEQ multiplex PCR. The sample has approximately 54,000 clones; about four fifths are singletons. The V gene is TRBV6-6, the J gene TRBJ1-5, with D hard to call. The sequence was collected from a female donor aged 60 or older with stage II squamous cell lung carcinoma. Here the sequenced sample was peripheral blood, taken before any cancer treatment. CDR3 in amino acids: CASSYRPQHF. The CDR3 region has the DNA TGTGCCAGCAGTTACAGGCCCCAGCATTTT.